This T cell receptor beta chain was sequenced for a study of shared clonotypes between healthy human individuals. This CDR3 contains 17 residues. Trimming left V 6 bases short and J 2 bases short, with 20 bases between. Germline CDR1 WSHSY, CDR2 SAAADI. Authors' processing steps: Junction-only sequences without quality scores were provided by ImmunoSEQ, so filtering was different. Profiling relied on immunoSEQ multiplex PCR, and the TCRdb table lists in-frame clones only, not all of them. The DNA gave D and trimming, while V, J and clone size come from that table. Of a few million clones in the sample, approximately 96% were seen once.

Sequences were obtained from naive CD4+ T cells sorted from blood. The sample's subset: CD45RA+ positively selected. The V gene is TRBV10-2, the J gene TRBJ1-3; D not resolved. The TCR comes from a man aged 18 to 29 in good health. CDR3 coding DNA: TGCGCCAGCAGCCTCGAGGGTCTCGTGAAGACTGGAAACACCATATATTTT. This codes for CASSLEGLVKTGNTIYF.